The clone carrying this TCR beta chain showed up just a few times. Its target is not known. PCR employed 60 Vbeta and 13 Jbeta primers. Only in-frame clones appear in the TCRdb table, and some are missing; sequencing was by immunoSEQ multiplex PCR. Counted here are more than 150,000 clones, 80% to 90% occurring once; the ten biggest clones make up almost 9.5%. V gave up 2 bases and J gave up 0 bases, with 10 bases separating them. The CDR3 is 15 amino acids. Looked up from germline, CDR1 is MNHNS and CDR2 is SASEGT. This specimen comes from a study of cytomegalovirus exposure and HLA in healthy donors. Overall study findings and caveats: Later on, an analysis tied over 15,000 TCR beta sequences to HLA alleles at 0.05 false discovery rate.

This chain uses TRBV6-1 with TRBJ1-1; D unclear. Sequencing input: PBMCs. The TCR comes from a man younger than 35 in good health and CMV-seropositive. The CDR3 sequence is CASSESWTLNTEAFF. The CDR3 DNA reads as TGTGCCAGCAGTGAAAGTTGGACTTTGAACACTGAAGCTTTCTTT.